This T cell receptor beta chain was obtained from a study of TIL therapy for anti-PD-1-resistant metastatic lung cancer (dated by TCRdb to 2020 to 2023). The study in broad terms: Tumors were harvested before any PD-1/PD-L1 blockade; patients then received nivolumab, and those progressing received lymphodepletion, expanded TIL infusion and IL-2. T cell receptor beta sequencing of tumor and peripheral blood served to follow clonotypes across the tumor, the expanded TIL product, and serial blood samples. The cohort was composed predominantly of lung adenocarcinoma, with several EGFR-mutant and two ALK-rearranged tumors included, and half of patients were identified as current or former smokers. A median age of 54 years (range roughly 35-75) and a median tumor PD-L1 proportion score of approximately 6.1% were recorded among enrolled patients. Across the cohort, whole-exome sequencing showed a median non-synonymous tumor mutation burden of less than 1.7 mutations per megabase. The investigation overall reported the following: Because the cohort was highly selected, with more treatment-naive, never-smoker and oncogene-addicted patients than is typical, generalizability is limited. The study protocol defined all tumor marker inferences as exploratory. The baseline peripheral repertoire was partially replaced by infused TIL clonotypes, which then decayed over months, and persistence showed no apparent association with response.

This specimen's time point label, interpreted: pre-treatment sample, taken before nivolumab and TIL therapy. A phase I trial run at two centers enrolled adults with stage 4 NSCLC between late 2017 and January 2020. Samples were obtained from a single-arm, open-label phase I trial in which tumor-infiltrating lymphocyte therapy with nivolumab was evaluated in advanced non-small cell lung cancer. Blood mononuclear cells from EDTA tubes were isolated by Ficoll gradient, snap-frozen as pellets, and DNA was extracted with a Qiagen mini-prep kit. Reading the germline V gene (reference sequence) gives CDR1 SGHKS and CDR2 YYEKEE. Including the terminal cysteine and phenylalanine, the CDR3 comprises 16 residues. Of the read, only the CDR3 DNA is kept; its 48 bases are in frame from base 1. Germline trimming: 3 bases from V, 6 bases from J; junction bases outside gene matches: 11. Using bias-controlled multiplex PCR with the immunoSEQ v3 hsTCRB kit, the TCR beta CDR3 regions were amplified from genomic DNA. TCR libraries were sequenced on an Illumina NextSeq 500 to 2 million to 2.5 million read pairs for survey level or roughly 5-6.5 million for deep level. The authors' pipeline ran thus. V, D and J genes were assigned, non-productive sequences were removed, and clonality was reported by immunoSEQ Analyzer software. Repertoires were compared using productive Simpson clonality and Morisita overlap index of productive TRB rearrangements between infused TIL and blood. Absolute clonotype counts in blood were estimated by multiplying the lymphocyte count by the CD3+ fraction and by the productive frequency of the clone. TCRdb mirrors the immuneACCESS table, restricted to in-frame sequences. Some clones are absent from its copies; in checked studies, under half trace to an unresolved V gene, and the reason for the others is unknown. D and trimming come from the DNA, and the V and J calls and clone size come from that table. Counted in this sample were 15,000 to 20,000 clones; 83% of them appeared once. The ten largest clonotypes hold around 2.2% of the sample.

The count of this clone is one. Its antigen remains unidentified. No base quality information exists; no much larger clone differs at one position. The sequenced sample was blood, obtained at baseline. The chain links TRBV5-5 with TRBJ1-5; TRBD1 lines up with 8 middle nucleotides. The clonotype was recovered from a person aged 25 to 80 with non-small cell lung cancer. The CDR3 in this case is CASSSRVTGGGQPQHF. The DNA is as follows: TGTGCCAGCAGCTCGAGAGTTACAGGGGGAGGTCAGCCCCAGCATTTT. Where the CDR3 stops, the reference TRBV5-5 and TRBJ1-5 genes take over; the full variable domain is DAGVTQSPTHLIKTRGQQVTLRCSPISGHKSVSWYQQVLGQGPQFIFQYYEKEERGRGNFPDRFSARQFPNYSSELNVNALLLGDSALYLCASSSRVTGGGQPQHFGDGTRLSIL.